This T cell receptor beta chain is from a study of T cells expressing NK-cell markers. For the study at large: In sorted CD3+CD56+NKG2C+, CD3+CD56+NKG2C- and CD3+CD56-NKG2C+ T cells, TCR beta repertoires were obtained. Serological testing identified seven of the eight sequenced donors as HCMV-seropositive and one as seronegative. Study-wide points: Similarly, these clonotypes led the CD3+CD56-NKG2C+ fraction as well in a few donors.

The germline CDR1 and CDR2 sequences are SGHTA and FQGNSA. CDR3 size: 12 residues. Regarding this clonotype: The antigen is unknown.

For each CDR3 protein, TCRdb gives one entry from its re-call of the 5' RACE reads, without DNA. The sample has around 100,000 distinct CDR3 sequences; the top ten hold less than 20%. Sequencing was performed on blood T cells: a sorted CD56 or NKG2C T cell subset, CD4+ or CD8+ T cells, or bulk PBMC T cells (not recorded which). This clonotype originated in a woman between 18 and 70 years old in good health. The rearrangement uses TRBV7-2 and TRBJ1-1; the D gene TCRdb calls, TRBD1, cannot be checked with no DNA. This CDR3 is CASTPHPSEAFF.